These 18 T cell receptor beta chains came from one sample sequenced in a study of T cells and Merkel cell carcinoma outcomes. Sequencing was performed with immunoSEQ multiplex PCR; in TCRdb, only in-frame clones are kept and a portion is missing. The sample lists thousands of clones, around 80% occurring once. What was sequenced was tumor tissue from Merkel cell carcinoma. The receptors stem from a human donor with Merkel cell carcinoma.

The CDR3 sequence: CASSGWGDLTEAFF. CDR3 bases: TGTGCCAGCAGTGGTTGGGGGGATCTCACTGAAGCTTTCTTT. The chain carries TRBV6-5 and TRBJ1-1; maybe TRBD1 (5 bases). The CDR3 has 14 residues. V dropped 5 bases and J dropped 4 bases, with 14 bases sitting between them. Germline V lookup: CDR1 MNHEY, CDR2 SVGAGI.

The chain joins TRBV27 to TRBJ1-2; 7 nucleotides agree with TRBD1. V lost 2 bases to trimming and J lost 4 bases; unmatched junction nucleotides: 7. The V gene's germline CDR1 is MNHEY and CDR2 SMNVEV (reference sequence). The CDR3 loop spans 15 amino acids. CDR3 protein: CASSLATGAGYGYTF. Here the CDR3 DNA reads TGTGCCAGCAGTTTAGCTACAGGGGCCGGCTATGGCTACACCTTC.

The chain employs TRBV5-4 and TRBJ2-7; no clear D. The CDR3 extends over 11 amino acids. Germline CDR1 and CDR2: SGHNT and YYREEE (reference sequence). Between the trimmed V and J ends, which lost 5 bases and 9 bases, there was a span of 12 bases. The CDR3 sequence is CASSLPEGQYF. The CDR3 DNA reads as TGTGCCAGCAGTTTGCCCGAAGGGCAGTACTTC.

In this sample, this clone turned up a few times. Relative to the germline gene, one junction end is altered; a read error may explain this. The J gene is TRBJ2-5, the V gene TRBV19; D may be TRBD2 (5 bases). The germline V gene encodes CDR1 LNHDA and CDR2 SQIVND (reference sequence). This CDR3 has 12 residues. The CDR3 nucleotides are TGTGCCAGTATTATATCGAGGGTGACCCAGTACTTC. Translating it yields CASIISRVTQYF.

This sequence joins TRBV18 and TRBJ1-4; the D gene is possibly TRBD1 (6 bases). This CDR3 spans 13 amino acids. Germline assignment: CDR1 KGHSH and CDR2 LQKENI. V lost 5 bases to trimming and J lost 7 bases, with 11 bases between them. The CDR3: CASSGGQGEKLFF. The CDR3 nucleotides are TGTGCCAGCTCAGGGGGGCAAGGTGAAAAACTGTTTTTT.

This clone was picked up a small number of times. V gene TRBV2 combines with J gene TRBJ1-1; 8 nucleotides line up with TRBD1. With V trimmed by 4 bases and J by 7 bases, 5 bases remained unmatched. Looked up from germline, CDR1 is SNHLY and CDR2 is FYNNEI. This CDR3 comprises 13 residues. The CDR3 is CASSARTGNEAFF. CDR3 nucleotide sequence: TGTGCCAGCAGTGCCCGGACAGGGAATGAAGCTTTCTTT. Full variable domain (rest looked up from reference TRBV2 and TRBJ1-1): EPEVTQTPSHQVTQMGQEVILRCVPISNHLYFYWYRQILGQKVEFLVSFYNNEISEKSEIFDDQFSVERPDGSNFTLKIRSTKLEDSAMYFCASSARTGNEAFFGQGTRLTVV.

There are a few counts of this clone. The V gene is TRBV28, the J gene TRBJ2-2, with 7 bases aligning to TRBD2. CDR1 is MDHEN, CDR2 SYDVKM, per germline. The CDR3 length is 14 residues. Losses at the gene ends were 7 bases for V and 6 bases for J; bases not matched to a gene: 8. CDR3: CASKGGGLSGELFF. Written as DNA, the CDR3 is TGTGCCAGCAAGGGCGGGGGTTTGTCCGGGGAGCTGTTTTTT.

The V and J genes are TRBV2 and TRBJ1-1, with D possibly being TRBD1 (5 bases). The germline CDR1 and CDR2 sequences are SNHLY and FYNNEI. Trimming removed 7 bases at V and 9 bases at J, with 18 bases between. The CDR3 is 13 amino acids. The CDR3 DNA sequence: TGTGCCAGCACCATTACGGACACGGCTAAAGCTTTCTTT. This translates into CASTITDTAKAFF.

V usage is TRBV10-3 and J usage is TRBJ1-4, with 12 nucleotides matching TRBD1. The length of the CDR3 is 15 residues. J gave up 7 bases and V 6 bases, and 6 bases lay outside the gene matches. The V gene's germline CDR1 is ENHRY and CDR2 SYGVKD. The CDR3: CAIRPGTGGTEKLFF. CDR3 nucleotide sequence: TGTGCCATCAGGCCTGGGACAGGGGGCACTGAAAAACTGTTTTTT.

The chain recombines TRBV7-9 with TRBJ2-6, with D possibly TRBD2 on 5 matching bases. Germline V CDR1 and CDR2: SEHNR, FQNEAQ (reference sequence). The CDR3 spans 16 residues. V shed 0 bases and J shed 2 bases, with 8 bases lying between them. The CDR3 DNA sequence: TGTGCCAGCAGCTTAGCGGCCGGGACTGGGGCCAACGTCCTGACTTTC. Amino acid sequence: CASSLAAGTGANVLTF.

This chain uses TRBV4-1 with TRBJ1-2, with TRBD1 identical over 9 bases. Germline V CDR1 and CDR2: MGHRA, YSYEKL. V trimming: 6 bases; J trimming: 4 bases; junction bases outside the gene matches: 12. This CDR3 contains 16 residues. The CDR3 DNA is TGCGCCAGCAGACTGACCCCGGGACAGGGAATCTATGGCTACACCTTC. It is translated as CASRLTPGQGIYGYTF.

V is TRBV12-5 and J is TRBJ2-5, with 12 bases matching TRBD2. J gave up 1 base and V 6 bases, and 3 bases lay outside the gene matches. Per the germline V gene, CDR1 is LGHNT and CDR2 is FRNRAP. CDR3 length equals 15 residues. In nucleotides, the CDR3 is TGTGCTAGTGGGGCTAGCGGGGGGGGCCAAGAGACCCAGTACTTC. Its translation is CASGASGGGQETQYF.

This rearrangement joins TRBV18 to TRBJ2-1, with D possibly being TRBD2 (7 bases). Trimming took 4 bases from V and 3 from J, leaving 19 bases between them. Germline CDR1 and CDR2: KGHSH and LQKENI. The CDR3 totals 17 residues. The CDR3 spells CASSLPLGGRVYNEQFF. CDR3 nucleotide sequence: TGTGCCAGCTCACTTCCTTTGGGGGGGCGAGTCTACAATGAGCAGTTCTTC. Complete variable domain (other parts from reference TRBV18 and TRBJ2-1): NAGVMQNPRHLVRRRGQEARLRCSPMKGHSHVYWYRQLPEEGLKFMVYLQKENIIDESGMPKERFSAEFPKEGPSILRIQQVVRGDSAAYFCASSLPLGGRVYNEQFFGPGTRLTVL.

The rearrangement uses TRBV27 and TRBJ1-2; TRBD1 agrees at 11 bases. V lost 8 bases and J lost 5; bases outside the gene matches: 7. CDR1 and CDR2 (germline): MNHEY, SMNVEV (reference sequence). The CDR3 is made up of 14 amino acids. CDR3 sequence (DNA): TGTGCCAGCGCCGGACAGGGGGCCGGTTATGGCTACACCTTC. Its protein is CASAGQGAGYGYTF.

The gene calls are TRBV4-1 and TRBJ2-7; 8 positions agree with TRBD2. In germline, CDR1 is MGHRA, CDR2 YSYEKL. The CDR3 has 14 amino acids. Germline trimming cut 4 bases from V and 7 bases from J; bases unmatched to any gene: 9. The CDR3 DNA follows: TGCGCCAGCAGCCCCCTCGGGGGGGTGCGGGAGCAGTACTTC. Protein sequence: CASSPLGGVREQYF.

In its sample, this clone is large. The chain has TRBV30 and TRBJ1-5; D is perhaps TRBD1 (5 bases). The V end was cut by 3 bases, the J end by 9 bases, with 15 bases between. The CDR3 loop spans 13 amino acids. Germline-derived CDR1 and CDR2 are GTSNPN and SVGIG (reference sequence). CDR3 sequence reads: CAWSRARGGPQHF. The CDR3 nucleotides are TGTGCCTGGAGCCGCGCTCGGGGGGGGCCCCAGCATTTT.

The J gene is TRBJ2-2, the V gene TRBV7-8; D is undetermined. Germline assignment: CDR1 SGHVS and CDR2 FQNEAQ. The CDR3 is 15 amino acids. Trimming took 1 base from V and 0 from J, leaving 6 bases between them. Here the CDR3 DNA reads TGTGCCAGCAGCTTAGTGGTCGCGAACACCGGGGAGCTGTTTTTT. This sequence encodes CASSLVVANTGELFF. The variable domain in full, with the rest retrieved from reference TRBV7-8 and TRBJ2-2, is GAGVSQSPRYKVAKRGQDVALRCDPISGHVSLFWYQQALGQGPEFLTYFQNEAQLDKSGLPSDRFFAERPEGSVSTLKIQRTQQEDSAVYLCASSLVVANTGELFFGEGSRLTVL.

CDR3 coding DNA: TGTGCCAGCACCCCACTAGAGGGCACGCAGTATTTT. Protein product: CASTPLEGTQYF. V is TRBV25-1 and J is TRBJ2-3, with D possibly matching TRBD2 (5 bases). Between the trimmed V and J ends, which lost 7 bases and 9 bases, there was a span of 14 bases. The CDR3 runs to 12 residues. CDR1 and CDR2 (germline): MGHDK, SYGVNS.